Following are 21 T cell receptor beta chains from one sample sequenced in a study of T-cell reconstitution after alpha-beta-depleted transplantation in children. Construction of the TCRbeta library involved unique molecular identifiers. TCRdb reprocessed the PCR reads via MiXCR and lists one record per CDR3 protein. Counted here are approximately 400,000 distinct CDR3 sequences, roughly a tenth occurring once; the ten biggest clones make up nearly 5.5%. Sequences were derived from PBMCs from the stem cell graft donor, sampled from the stem cell graft. The receptors come from a human donor who donated a stem cell graft to a child with acute myeloid leukemia.

Here the CDR3 reads CASSMHRSGSTSYEQYF. As DNA, the CDR3 is TGTGCCAGCAGCATGCATCGTAGCGGGAGCACCTCCTACGAGCAGTACTTC. The chain links TRBV21-1 to TRBJ2-7; the DNA was not used to check the table's D call, TRBD2. TRBV21-1 is noted as a pseudogene. The CDR3 consists of 17 residues.

This clonotype has ten or more counts. The V and J genes are TRBV10-3 and TRBJ2-5, with 9 bases identical to TRBD2. CDR3 size: 16 residues. Per germline, CDR1 ENHRY and CDR2 SYGVKD. V gave up 3 bases and J gave up 4 bases; unmatched junction bases: 9. In nucleotides, the CDR3 is TGTGCCATCAGTGATTTCTCGACTAGCGGAGGAGAGACCCAGTACTTC. Its translation: CAISDFSTSGGETQYF.

The chain combines TRBV7-2 with TRBJ2-7; TRBD2 aligns across 8 bases. Germline trimming cut 5 bases from V and 4 bases from J; bases unmatched to any gene: 4. Germline assignment: CDR1 SGHTA and CDR2 FQGNSA. The CDR3 consists of 13 residues. In DNA form, the CDR3 reads TGTGCCAGCAGCCCTAGCGGGCAGTACGAGCAGTACTTC. Protein sequence: CASSPSGQYEQYF.

This clonotype was detected a few times. V usage is TRBV30 and J usage is TRBJ2-5; D unclear. Germline loops: CDR1 GTSNPN, CDR2 SVGIG (reference sequence). V lost 4 bases to trimming and J lost 3 bases, with 12 bases between them. The CDR3 is 13 amino acids. CDR3 nucleotide sequence: TGTGCCTGGACTCGTACAGTAGAAGAGACCCAGTACTTC. Translated, it gives CAWTRTVEETQYF.

This sequence joins TRBV12-3 or TRBV12-4 and TRBJ1-1; tentatively, D is TRBD1 (6 bases). CDR3 length: 15 residues. The germline V and J ends were trimmed by 10 bases and 4 bases, with 22 bases remaining between them. As DNA, the CDR3 is TGTGCCACCACTTTAAGGGGGGGCTTCCCCACTGAAGCTTTCTTT. Translated, it gives CATTLRGGFPTEAFF.

This clonotype was seen ten or more times. This chain joins TRBV4-3 and TRBJ2-1, with 7 bases lining up with TRBD2. The germline V gene has CDR1 LGHNA and CDR2 YSLEER. The CDR3 sequence is 17 residues long. V dropped 0 bases and J dropped 6; count of bases not matched to a gene: 11. In nucleotides, the CDR3 is TGCGCCAGCAGCCAAGATAATCGCGGGAGCCCGTCCAATGAGCAGTTCTTC. Its protein product is CASSQDNRGSPSNEQFF.

The J gene is TRBJ1-2, the V gene TRBV10-3; 9 bases fit TRBD1. CDR3 length equals 13 residues. Germline CDR1 is ENHRY and CDR2 is SYGVKD. V lost 4 bases, J lost 8 bases, and 5 bases stayed unmatched. CDR3 nucleotides: TGTGCCATCAGTGTCCGGACAGGGGAAGGCTACACCTTC. Amino acid sequence: CAISVRTGEGYTF.

The chain combines TRBV20-1 with TRBJ1-1; tentative D call: TRBD1 (6 bases). The CDR3 extends over 16 amino acids. Germline V gene lookup returns CDR1 DFQATT and CDR2 SNEGSKA (reference sequence). The V end was cut by 6 bases, the J end by 1 base, with 21 bases between. CDR3 bases: TGCAGTGCCGCACCTATCAGACAGGCGCCGAACACTGAAGCTTTCTTT. This codes for CSAAPIRQAPNTEAFF.

This clonotype was seen only a few times. The rearrangement joins TRBV20-1 to TRBJ2-1; TRBD1 is a possible D gene (5 bases). The CDR3 extends over 15 amino acids. V dropped 1 base and J dropped 8 bases, with 18 bases sitting between them. The germline V gene encodes CDR1 DFQATT and CDR2 SNEGSKA (reference sequence). This CDR3 reads CSARGGWSSRDEQFF. The CDR3 nucleotides read TGCAGTGCTAGAGGTGGTTGGTCCTCCAGGGATGAGCAGTTCTTC.

The table lists this clonotype with many counts. The J gene is TRBJ2-5, the V gene TRBV20-1, with 12 bases matching TRBD2. V dropped 0 bases and J dropped 5; count of bases not matched to a gene: 4. The CDR3 extends over 15 amino acids. The germline V gene encodes CDR1 DFQATT and CDR2 SNEGSKA (reference sequence). CDR3 sequence: CSARELAGGQETQYF. The DNA of the CDR3 is TGCAGTGCTAGAGAACTAGCGGGAGGACAGGAGACCCAGTACTTC.

This clonotype was recorded a few times. This rearrangement joins TRBV20-1 to TRBJ2-3, with 12 bases aligning to TRBD2. The length of the CDR3 is 13 residues. J lost 4 bases, V lost 7 bases, and 3 bases had no gene match. Germline V gene sequence: CDR1 DFQATT, CDR2 SNEGSKA (reference sequence). The CDR3 is CSGLAGVPDTQYF. The DNA of the CDR3 is TGCAGTGGACTAGCGGGAGTCCCAGATACGCAGTATTTT.

This clonotype appeared many times. The chain combines TRBV12-3 or TRBV12-4 with TRBJ2-4, with D possibly being TRBD1 (6 bases). This CDR3 is built from 14 residues. Trimming took off 6 bases at V and 0 bases at J, with 9 bases between the two ends. CDR3 residues: CASRDSLAKNIQYF. As DNA, the CDR3 is TGTGCCAGCAGGGACAGTCTAGCCAAAAACATTCAGTACTTC.

This clonotype was observed many times. The chain combines TRBV7-2 with TRBJ1-4, with 7 positions matching TRBD1. The junction had 2 bases not matched to a gene; V was cut back by 4 bases and J by 0 bases. The CDR3 extends over 15 amino acids. In germline, CDR1 is SGHTA, CDR2 FQGNSA. CDR3: CASSSQGPTNEKLFF. The CDR3 coding sequence is TGTGCCAGCAGCTCACAGGGGCCAACTAATGAAAAACTGTTTTTT.

This clonotype was detected a few times. The chain has TRBV10-3 and TRBJ2-5; no reliable D call. The CDR3 is 14 amino acids. CDR1 is ENHRY and CDR2 is SYGVKD in the germline V gene. Trimming pared 0 bases from V and 2 bases from J, leaving 7 bases between. The CDR3 region is CAISESNLQETQYF. The DNA for the CDR3 is TGTGCCATCAGTGAGTCGAACTTACAAGAGACCCAGTACTTC.

This clonotype was counted between two and nine times. The V call is TRBV10-3, the J call TRBJ2-2, with 8 positions matching TRBD1. V was pared by 8 bases and J by 7 bases, with 6 bases of the junction left unmatched. CDR1 is ENHRY, CDR2 SYGVKD, per germline. The CDR3 has 13 amino acids. The CDR3 sequence is CAIAQGADGELFF. The CDR3 coding sequence is TGTGCCATCGCCCAGGGGGCTGACGGGGAGCTGTTTTTT.

In this sample, this clonotype turned up many times. The chain joins TRBV9 to TRBJ2-5, with TRBD1 matching over 8 bases. The CDR3 sequence is 14 residues long. Per germline, CDR1 SGDLS and CDR2 YYNGEE. The ends lost 6 bases at V and 5 bases at J; junction bases unmatched: 9. CDR3: CASNVAGGGETQYF. The DNA for the CDR3 is TGTGCCAGCAATGTCGCAGGGGGCGGGGAGACCCAGTACTTC.

This clonotype appeared many times. The V and J genes are TRBV9 and TRBJ2-3; D remains unclear. Trimming removed 2 bases from V and 0 bases from J, with 16 bases in between. The CDR3 runs 17 residues. Germline CDR1 and CDR2: SGDLS and YYNGEE. CDR3 region: CASSVRTVETSTDTQYF. The DNA for the CDR3 is TGTGCCAGCAGCGTTAGGACGGTAGAGACTAGCACAGATACGCAGTATTTT. The complete variable domain, with remaining parts taken from reference TRBV9 and TRBJ2-3, reads DSGVTQTPKHLITATGQRVTLRCSPRSGDLSVYWYQQSLDQGLQFLIQYYNGEERAKGNILERFSAQQFPDLHSELNLSSLELGDSALYFCASSVRTVETSTDTQYFGPGTRLTVL.

This clonotype was found a few times. The chain employs TRBV10-3 and TRBJ2-7, with TRBD1 matching over 8 bases. CDR3 length: 13 amino acids. Germline-derived CDR1 and CDR2 are ENHRY and SYGVKD. V was clipped by 8 bases and J by 6 bases; unmatched bases: 9. The CDR3 loop is CAIAATGATEQYV. As DNA, the CDR3 is TGTGCCATCGCCGCGACAGGGGCTACCGAGCAGTACGTC.

At least ten counts were recorded for this clonotype. The chain has TRBV2 and TRBJ2-3, with D uncertain. CDR1 SNHLY and CDR2 FYNNEI come from the germline V gene. The CDR3 has 14 amino acids. V lost 2 bases, J lost 2 bases, and 8 bases lay in between. The CDR3 nucleotides read TGTGCCAGCAGTGAATCAGGTTTCACAGATACGCAGTATTTT. Amino acid sequence: CASSESGFTDTQYF.

The V and J genes are TRBV20-1 and TRBJ1-2; D is unresolved. The CDR3 runs 12 residues. Deletions cut 2 bases from V and 7 bases from J, with 11 bases between. CDR1 and CDR2 from the germline V gene are DFQATT and SNEGSKA (reference sequence). The CDR3 loop is CSARIGLGGYTF. The CDR3 DNA is TGCAGTGCTAGAATAGGGTTAGGTGGCTACACCTTC.

The chain is built from TRBV11-2 and TRBJ1-1; D is undetermined. This CDR3 has 13 amino acids. The germline V gene has CDR1 SGHAT and CDR2 FQNNGV. Trimming cost V 1 base and J 9 bases, with 12 bases left between them. The CDR3 coding sequence is TGTGCCAGCAGCTTAGTAGGGTCCACGAAAGCTTTCTTT. This encodes CASSLVGSTKAFF.